Listed below are T cell receptor beta chains from one sample, sequenced in a study of metastatic and nonmetastatic thyroid tumors. From the PCR reads, TCRdb re-called clones with MiXCR. The data contain some 50,000 clones, around 20% of them singletons. Sequenced sample: blood. These receptors came from a male donor with papillary thyroid cancer or a benign thyroid nodule (not recorded which). Some clones in this sample may be carry-over from other donors' samples. Each CDR3 is given with its conserved first and last residue. The D gene is left open where the match is weak. A row's size may be missing; if present it is once, few, many or a size class.

- | - | TRBJ1-1 | TRBV20-1 | CSARDPSVMNTEAFF | TGCAGTGCTAGAGATCCCTCAGTAATGAACACTGAAGCTTTCTTT
- | - | TRBJ2-7 | TRBV4-1 | CASSQTYSYEQYF | TGCGCCAGCAGCCAGACATACTCCTACGAGCAGTACTTC
medium-sized | TRBD1 | TRBJ2-7 | TRBV20-1 | CSARGGQGASFSYEQYF | TGCAGTGCTAGAGGGGGACAGGGGGCCTCCTTCTCCTACGAGCAGTACTTC
many | TRBD1 | TRBJ1-3 | TRBV28 | CASSQDGTASGNTIYF | TGTGCCAGCAGTCAAGATGGGACAGCCTCTGGAAACACCATATATTTT
- | - | TRBJ1-5 | TRBV29-1 | CSVEVRPNQPQHF | TGCAGCGTTGAAGTCAGACCGAATCAGCCCCAGCATTTT
many | TRBD1 | TRBJ2-1 | TRBV27 | CASSLKGTGSYNEQFF | TGTGCCAGCAGTTTAAAGGGGACAGGGAGCTACAATGAGCAGTTCTTC
medium-sized | - | TRBJ1-3 | TRBV19 | CASKSESSGNTIYF | TGTGCCAGTAAAAGCGAATCGTCCGGAAACACCATATATTTT
- | - | TRBJ1-5 | TRBV30 | CAWSVKGGPNQPQHF | TGTGCCTGGAGTGTGAAGGGGGGCCCTAATCAGCCCCAGCATTTT
many | - | TRBJ2-1 | TRBV5-6 | CASSLRFRIYNEQFF | TGTGCCAGCAGCTTGAGGTTCAGGATCTACAATGAGCAGTTCTTC
many | - | TRBJ1-5 | TRBV2 | CASRRGTGRDQPQHF | TGTGCCAGCAGGAGGGGGACGGGAAGGGATCAGCCCCAGCATTTT
many | - | TRBJ2-5 | TRBV12-3/TRBV12-4 | CASSFQSGQLQETQYF | TGTGCCAGCAGTTTCCAGTCTGGACAGCTCCAAGAGACCCAGTACTTC
many | - | TRBJ2-1 | TRBV3-1 | CASSPPLGGTTSSGSEQFF | TGTGCCAGCAGCCCACCGTTAGGCGGGACGACAAGCTCGGGGAGTGAGCAGTTCTTC
- | TRBD2 | TRBJ2-1 | TRBV19 | CASSMGVQRGTFYNDQFF | TGTGCCAGTAGTATGGGGGTCCAGCGGGGGACCTTCTACAATGATCAGTTCTTC
many | - | TRBJ2-1 | TRBV2 | CASNPPDYNEQFF | TGTGCCAGCAATCCCCCTGATTACAATGAGCAGTTCTTC
many | TRBD1 | TRBJ2-3 | TRBV5-6 | CASSLLGQGADTQYF | TGTGCCAGCAGCTTGTTAGGACAGGGCGCAGATACGCAGTATTTT
- | TRBD2 | TRBJ2-7 | TRBV5-1 | CASGVAGSYEQYF | TGCGCCAGCGGTGTAGCGGGATCCTACGAGCAGTACTTC
few | - | TRBJ1-2 | TRBV27 | CASSPLDRPDFYCYTF | TGTGCCAGCAGTCCTCTAGACAGACCCGATTTTTATTGCTACACCTTC
once | - | TRBJ1-2 | TRBV20-1 | CSAMEENYGYTF | TGCAGTGCTATGGAGGAAAACTATGGCTACACCTTC
many | TRBD2 | TRBJ2-5 | TRBV6-1 | CASSELAGGPQETQYF | TGTGCCAGCAGTGAACTAGCGGGGGGCCCCCAAGAGACCCAGTACTTC
- | - | TRBJ2-1 | TRBV9 | CASSVVGTRYNEQFF | TGTGCCAGCAGCGTAGTGGGTACCCGTTACAATGAGCAGTTCTTC